A selection of T cell receptor beta chains follows, all from one sample in a study of T cell responses to AZD1222 COVID-19 vaccine. TCRdb's copy holds only in-frame clones and misses some; the assay was immunoSEQ multiplex PCR. This sample has approximately 72,000 clones, with 80% to 90% found just once. Specimen: peripheral blood, collected 28 days after the second AZD1222 dose. These receptors were obtained from an adult who received the AZD1222 COVID-19 vaccine. The CDR3 runs from the conserved cysteine through the conserved F or W. A D gene is named only where the DNA matches it firmly. The size field is filled for only some rows; it gives once, few, many or a size class.

clone_size | j_call | v_call | d_call | cdr3_aa | cdr3_nt
- | TRBJ1-1 | TRBV10-3 | - | CAIMGGATTEAFF | TGTGCCATCATGGGGGGGGCGACCACTGAAGCTTTCTTT
once | TRBJ2-1 | TRBV7-9 | TRBD2 | CASRTSSGKHEQFF | TGTGCCAGCAGGACTAGTAGCGGGAAGCACGAGCAGTTCTTC
- | TRBJ2-7 | TRBV5-1 | - | CASSLDQGTYEQYF | TGCGCCAGCAGCTTGGATCAGGGCACCTACGAGCAGTACTTC
- | TRBJ2-3 | TRBV2 | TRBD1 | CASSERGQGVDTQYF | TGTGCCAGCAGTGAAAGGGGACAGGGAGTAGATACGCAGTATTTT
few | TRBJ2-6 | TRBV27 | - | CASSLTAGANVLTF | TGTGCCAGCAGCCTCACGGCCGGGGCCAACGTCCTGACTTTC
- | TRBJ1-3 | TRBV6-1 | - | CASSEGVSSGNTIYF | TGTGCCAGCAGTGAAGGCGTCAGCTCTGGAAACACCATATATTTT
- | TRBJ1-2 | TRBV16 | - | CASSHKGLNIYGYTF | TGTGCCAGCAGCCACAAGGGGCTAAATATTTATGGCTACACCTTC
- | TRBJ2-7 | TRBV9 | TRBD2 | CASSDSEAGSTYEQYF | TGTGCCAGCAGCGACAGTGAAGCGGGGAGCACCTACGAGCAGTACTTC
- | TRBJ2-1 | TRBV9 | - | CASSVVTTSNEQFF | TGTGCCAGCAGCGTAGTTACCACGTCCAATGAGCAGTTCTTC
- | TRBJ1-2 | TRBV6-1 | TRBD1 | CASSERGQGRNYGYTF | TGTGCCAGCAGTGAACGGGGACAGGGGAGGAACTATGGCTACACCTTC
- | TRBJ2-2 | TRBV18 | TRBD1 | CASSPDREVTGELFF | TGTGCCAGCTCACCGGACAGGGAGGTCACCGGGGAGCTGTTTTTT
- | TRBJ1-1 | TRBV5-1 | - | CASSLDTVTNTEAFF | TGCGCCAGCAGCTTGGATACAGTAACAAACACTGAAGCTTTCTTT
- | TRBJ2-1 | TRBV5-1 | TRBD2 | CASSFGLTGGEGRQFF | TGCGCCAGCAGCTTCGGCCTGACGGGAGGAGAGGGTAGGCAGTTCTTC
- | TRBJ2-3 | TRBV11-2 | - | CASSGPGDTQYF | TGTGCCAGCAGCGGCCCGGGTGATACGCAGTATTTT
- | TRBJ1-1 | TRBV7-6 | - | CASSGRQDTEAFF | TGTGCCAGCAGCGGCCGACAGGACACTGAAGCTTTCTTT
- | TRBJ1-6 | TRBV21-1 | - | CASSQTSPEDSPLHF | TGTGCCAGCAGCCAAACTAGCCCAGAGGATTCACCCCTCCACTTT
- | TRBJ1-5 | TRBV20-1 | - | CSASPGSYQPQHF | TGCAGTGCTAGTCCAGGGTCTTACCAGCCCCAGCATTTT
once | TRBJ2-3 | TRBV19 | - | CASRESSDRTDTQYF | TGTGCCAGTCGCGAATCTAGCGACCGCACAGATACGCAGTATTTT
- | TRBJ1-5 | TRBV2 | - | CASSERFSAQPQHF | TGTGCCAGCAGTGAGCGGTTCTCAGCTCAGCCCCAGCATTTT
- | TRBJ2-7 | TRBV28 | TRBD2 | CASTPGRGKYF | TGTGCCAGCACTCCTGGGCGGGGGAAGTACTTC
- | TRBJ1-5 | TRBV7-2 | TRBD1 | CASSLGTGGNQPQHF | TGTGCCAGCAGCTTAGGGACAGGTGGGAATCAGCCCCAGCATTTT
- | TRBJ2-5 | TRBV5-8 | - | CASTREGRETQYF | TGTGCCAGTACTCGAGAGGGTCGAGAGACCCAGTACTTC
- | TRBJ1-3 | TRBV10-3 | TRBD1 | CAISESSGTAGNTIYF | TGTGCCATCAGTGAGTCGTCGGGGACAGCTGGAAACACCATATATTTT
- | TRBJ2-7 | TRBV18 | - | CASSPGGGIYEQYF | TGTGCCAGCTCACCGGGAGGAGGAATATACGAGCAGTACTTC
- | TRBJ2-1 | TRBV29-1 | TRBD2 | CSVMGLASSYNEQFF | TGCAGCGTTATGGGACTAGCGAGCTCCTACAATGAGCAGTTCTTC
- | TRBJ2-5 | TRBV23-1 | - | CASRNMGVLLETQYF | TGCGCCAGCAGGAACATGGGGGTGCTTTTGGAGACCCAGTACTTC
- | TRBJ2-7 | TRBV11-1 | - | CASSPLSQSTSYEQYF | TGTGCCAGCAGCCCTTTGTCCCAGAGTACCTCCTACGAGCAGTACTTC